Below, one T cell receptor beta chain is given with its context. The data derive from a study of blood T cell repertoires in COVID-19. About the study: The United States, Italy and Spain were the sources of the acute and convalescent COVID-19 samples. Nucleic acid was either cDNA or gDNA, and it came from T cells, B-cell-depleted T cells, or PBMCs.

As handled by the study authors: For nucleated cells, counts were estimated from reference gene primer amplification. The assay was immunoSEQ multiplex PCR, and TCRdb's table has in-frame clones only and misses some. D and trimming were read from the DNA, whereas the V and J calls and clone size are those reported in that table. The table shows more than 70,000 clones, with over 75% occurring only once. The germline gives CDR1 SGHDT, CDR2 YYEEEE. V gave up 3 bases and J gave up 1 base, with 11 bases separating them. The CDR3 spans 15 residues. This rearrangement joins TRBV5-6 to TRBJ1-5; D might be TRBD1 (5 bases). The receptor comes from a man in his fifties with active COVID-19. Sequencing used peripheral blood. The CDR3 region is CASSSGGTSNQPQHF. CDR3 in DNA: TGTGCCAGCAGCTCCGGAGGGACGAGCAATCAGCCCCAGCATTTT.